The 9 T cell receptor beta chains below all came from one sample that was sequenced in a study of CD8 T cells in ankylosing spondylitis. TCRdb fed the 5' RACE reads into MiXCR, producing one record per CDR3 protein. Of approximately 200,000 distinct CDR3 sequences listed, 13% were seen once; the top ten hold approximately 16%. Sequencing was done on a sample of blood, either unsorted or a sorted T cell fraction (not recorded which). The source is a male donor with ankylosing spondylitis or in good health (not recorded which).

The rearrangement uses TRBV3-1 and TRBJ2-1, with 9 bases matching TRBD1. There are 15 residues in the CDR3. Germline assignment: CDR1 LGHDT and CDR2 YNNKEL (reference sequence). Trimming removed 3 bases from V and 8 bases from J; junction bases left unmatched: 8. In DNA, the CDR3 is TGTGCCAGCAGCCATCCCGGGACAGGGTTCTATGAGCAGTTCTTC. It is translated as CASSHPGTGFYEQFF.

This clonotype was seen more than once but under ten times. The rearrangement uses TRBV7-2 and TRBJ2-5, with 13 bases that match TRBD2. The CDR3 runs to 14 residues. Germline V gene data show CDR1 as SGHTA and CDR2 as FQGNSA. The V and J ends lost 8 bases and 7 bases, in that order; junction bases with no gene match: 7. The CDR3 loop is CASQTSGGMGTQYF. CDR3 coding DNA: TGTGCCAGCCAGACTAGCGGGGGGATGGGGACCCAGTACTTC.

This clonotype was seen a handful of times. This chain connects TRBV4-1 to TRBJ1-5; 8 bases are a match to TRBD1. The trim removed 1 base at V and 1 base at J, leaving 0 bases unmatched. CDR3 length: 15 amino acids. CDR1 is MGHRA, CDR2 YSYEKL, per germline. The CDR3 coding sequence is TGCGCCAGCAGCCAAGGGGACAGGAGCAATCAGCCCCAGCATTTT. Its translation: CASSQGDRSNQPQHF.

This clonotype was observed a handful of times. The V call is TRBV2, the J call TRBJ2-5; unclear D gene. Germline CDR1 reads SNHLY; CDR2 reads FYNNEI. The V end was cut by 7 bases, the J end by 5 bases, with 5 bases between. The CDR3 extends over 10 amino acids. CDR3 sequence (DNA): TGTGCCAGCACCAGGGAGACCCAGTACTTC. Translated, it gives CASTRETQYF.

This clonotype was seen only once. The chain employs TRBV7-8 and TRBJ2-7; 11 nucleotides line up with TRBD1. In germline, CDR1 is SGHVS, CDR2 FQNEAQ. Trimming removed 5 bases from V and 7 bases from J; junction bases left unmatched: 7. The CDR3 runs to 14 residues. CDR3 amino acids: CASSGSGTGGEQYF. The CDR3 DNA reads TGTGCCAGCAGCGGGTCCGGGACAGGGGGGGAGCAGTACTTC.

The V gene is TRBV12-5, the J gene TRBJ2-7; weak D call: TRBD1 (6 bases). With 6 bases removed from V and 4 bases from J, the gap between germline ends came to 16 bases. Germline V CDR1 and CDR2: LGHNT, FRNRAP. CDR3 length: 14 amino acids. The CDR3 reads CASGYLTQGYEQYF. The CDR3 DNA sequence: TGTGCTAGTGGGTATTTGACCCAGGGGTACGAGCAGTACTTC.

The J gene is TRBJ1-1, the V gene TRBV12-5, with a weak D call TRBD1 (5 bases). Germline V CDR1 and CDR2: LGHNT, FRNRAP. The CDR3 is 14 amino acids. The ends were cut back, 5 bases at V and 4 bases at J, with 14 bases in the middle. CDR3 sequence (DNA): TGTGCTAGTGGTCGGAGGGACGGGAGCACTGAAGCTTTCTTT. Translated, it gives CASGRRDGSTEAFF.

CDR3 in DNA: TGCAGTGCTAGAGTGAGGGGTGGGGAGACCCAGTACTTC. Amino acids: CSARVRGGETQYF. The chain is built from TRBV20-1 and TRBJ2-5; D possibly matches TRBD1 or TRBD2 (5 bases each). V lost 1 base and J 5 bases, leaving 11 bases between the germline ends. CDR3 length: 13 residues. The germline V gene encodes CDR1 DFQATT and CDR2 SNEGSKA (reference sequence).

The chain recombines TRBV5-1 with TRBJ2-7; 10 nucleotides align to TRBD2. The CDR3 loop spans 18 amino acids. Trimming cost V 4 bases and J 4 bases; bases outside gene matches: 17. Germline loops: CDR1 SGHRS, CDR2 YFSETQ. CDR3 DNA: TGCGCCAGCAGCATAGCCGGGACTAGCGTGGGGTCAAATTACGAGCAGTACTTC. Protein: CASSIAGTSVGSNYEQYF. Full variable domain (rest looked up from reference TRBV5-1 and TRBJ2-7): KAGVTQTPRYLIKTRGQQVTLSCSPISGHRSVSWYQQTPGQGLQFLFEYFSETQRNKGNFPGRFSGRQFSNSRSEMNVSTLELGDSALYLCASSIAGTSVGSNYEQYFGPGTRLTVT.